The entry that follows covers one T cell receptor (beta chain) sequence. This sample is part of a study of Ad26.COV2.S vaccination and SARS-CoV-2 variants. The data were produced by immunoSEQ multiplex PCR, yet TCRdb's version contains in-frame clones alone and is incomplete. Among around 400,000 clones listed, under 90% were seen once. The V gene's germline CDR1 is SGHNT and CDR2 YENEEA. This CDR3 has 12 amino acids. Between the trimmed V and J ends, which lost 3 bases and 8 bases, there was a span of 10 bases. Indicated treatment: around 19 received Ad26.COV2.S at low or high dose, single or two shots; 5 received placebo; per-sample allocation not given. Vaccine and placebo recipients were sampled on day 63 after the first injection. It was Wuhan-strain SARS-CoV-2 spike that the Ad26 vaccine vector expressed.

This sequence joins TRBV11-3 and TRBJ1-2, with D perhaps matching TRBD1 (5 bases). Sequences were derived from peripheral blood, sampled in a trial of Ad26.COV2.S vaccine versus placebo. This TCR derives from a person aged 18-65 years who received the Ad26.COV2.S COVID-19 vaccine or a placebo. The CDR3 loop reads CASSFSGQGYTF. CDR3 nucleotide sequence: TGTGCCAGCAGCTTTTCAGGGCAGGGCTACACCTTC.